What follows are 13 T cell receptor beta chains derived from one specimen sequenced in a study of blood T cells in healthy people across ages. Sample-barcoded 5' priming and a J-beta primer mix drove a second PCR of about 7 to 11 cycles. Via MiXCR, TCRdb re-called the 5' RACE reads, giving one row per CDR3 protein. In the table there are approximately 800,000 distinct CDR3 sequences, roughly 56% of which are singletons. The sequenced sample consisted of blood. These receptor sequences come from a man in his forties in good health.

The rearrangement uses TRBV12-3 or TRBV12-4 and TRBJ1-6; tentative D call: TRBD1 (5 bases). V lost 3 bases, J lost 8 bases, and 11 bases lay in between. This CDR3 is built from 14 residues. Here the CDR3 reads CASSFRQTDSPLHF. DNA for the CDR3: TGTGCCAGCAGTTTCAGACAGACGGATTCACCCCTCCACTTT.

The chain links TRBV7-6 to TRBJ1-4; a weak D match, TRBD1 (5 bases). The V end was cut by 5 bases, the J end by 10 bases, with 20 bases between. There are 15 residues in the CDR3. Germline assignment: CDR1 SGHVS and CDR2 FNYEAQ. The DNA of the CDR3 is TGTGCCAGCAGCCGTAATCAGGGAGAGGTGGGAAAACTGTTTTTT. Residues: CASSRNQGEVGKLFF.

This chain uses TRBV7-2 with TRBJ2-5; 8 nucleotides agree with TRBD2. Germline CDR1 and CDR2: SGHTA and FQGNSA. The CDR3 sequence is 19 residues long. V trimming: 4 bases; J trimming: 0 bases; junction bases outside the gene matches: 16. The CDR3: CASSSVEYAGGEYQETQYF. In nucleotides, the CDR3 is TGTGCCAGCAGCTCCGTAGAATATGCGGGGGGCGAGTACCAAGAGACCCAGTACTTC.

The gene calls are TRBV4-1 and TRBJ1-5, with 12 positions matching TRBD1. The V gene's germline CDR1 is MGHRA and CDR2 YSYEKL. The CDR3 extends over 15 amino acids. J gave up 8 bases and V 4 bases, and 6 bases lay outside the gene matches. The CDR3: CASSPGQGARKPQHF. The CDR3 coding sequence is TGCGCCAGCAGCCCGGGACAGGGGGCCAGAAAGCCCCAGCATTTT.

The V and J genes are TRBV20-1 and TRBJ2-3; 9 nucleotides agree with TRBD2. The V and J ends lost 7 bases and 1 base, in that order; junction bases with no gene match: 9. Germline CDR1 and CDR2: DFQATT and SNEGSKA (reference sequence). The CDR3 is 15 amino acids. This chain's CDR3 is CSERAGGARTDTQYF. DNA of the CDR3: TGCAGTGAGAGAGCGGGAGGAGCGCGCACAGATACGCAGTATTTT.

This clonotype has just a few counts. The chain recombines TRBV15 with TRBJ2-7; weak D call: TRBD1 (6 bases). The end of the DNA aligns better with TRBJ2-5, so the J call may be wrong. The CDR3 covers 14 residues. Germline V gene lookup returns CDR1 LNHNV and CDR2 YYDKDF (reference sequence). CDR3 DNA: TGTGCCACCAGCAGAGAAACAGGGTGGGAGACCCAGTACTTC. It codes for CATSRETGWETQYF.

This chain uses TRBV29-1 with TRBJ2-1; 10 nucleotides align to TRBD2. CDR3 size: 16 residues. J lost 3 bases, V lost 1 base, and 6 bases had no gene match. Germline V gene sequence: CDR1 SQVTM, CDR2 ANQGSEA. The CDR3 protein is CSVEVQAGGLYNEQFF. The CDR3 DNA sequence: TGCAGCGTTGAAGTTCAAGCGGGAGGGCTCTACAATGAGCAGTTCTTC.

This chain connects TRBV25-1 to TRBJ1-4; D uncertain. V was pared by 5 bases and J by 9 bases, with 19 bases between. The CDR3 extends over 15 amino acids. Germline V gene data show CDR1 as MGHDK and CDR2 as SYGVNS. The CDR3 loop is CASSTHGEGWQKLFF. CDR3 sequence (DNA): TGTGCCAGCAGTACCCACGGGGAGGGATGGCAAAAACTGTTTTTT.

The CDR3, as DNA: TGTGCCAGCAGCCAACCGGGGCAGACCTACGAGCAGTACTTC. It codes for CASSQPGQTYEQYF. J is TRBJ2-7 and V is TRBV14; TRBD1 or TRBD2 may be the D gene (5 bases each). Germline CDR1 and CDR2: SGHDN and FVKESK. Trimming took 2 bases from V and 2 from J, leaving 10 bases between them. The CDR3 extends over 14 amino acids.

This clonotype was observed a handful of times. V is TRBV6-2 or TRBV6-3 and J is TRBJ2-1; 10 positions agree with TRBD2. Per germline, CDR1 MNHEY and CDR2 SVGEGT. V lost 6 bases, J lost 6 bases, and 8 bases stayed unmatched. The CDR3 has 15 amino acids. CDR3 nucleotide sequence: TGTGCCAGCAGAGTTAGCGGGGGGATCACCAATGAGCAGTTCTTC. This sequence encodes CASRVSGGITNEQFF.

This clonotype occurred a few times. V gene TRBV6-5 combines with J gene TRBJ2-7; 7 bases align to TRBD1. This CDR3 has 13 amino acids. Germline V gene lookup returns CDR1 MNHEY and CDR2 SVGAGI. V trimming: 6 bases; J trimming: 7 bases; junction bases outside the gene matches: 9. As DNA, the CDR3 is TGTGCCAGCAGACCTACAGGGGCTAGGGAGCAGTACTTC. Its translation: CASRPTGAREQYF.

This clonotype has a handful of counts. The rearrangement joins TRBV7-2 to TRBJ2-7; no firm D call. The length of the CDR3 is 14 residues. V dropped 6 bases and J dropped 3 bases, with 15 bases sitting between them. The germline CDR1 and CDR2 sequences are SGHTA and FQGNSA. CDR3 amino acids: CASSIRTQDYEQYF. DNA of the CDR3: TGTGCCAGCAGTATTAGGACCCAGGACTACGAGCAGTACTTC.

The J gene is TRBJ2-7, the V gene TRBV27; 10 bases match TRBD1. CDR3 length: 15 amino acids. V gave up 4 bases and J gave up 6 bases; unmatched junction bases: 9. Germline lookup yields CDR1 MNHEY and CDR2 SMNVEV (reference sequence). The CDR3 region is CASSYRDRGWGEQYF. The CDR3, as DNA: TGTGCCAGCAGTTACAGGGACAGGGGATGGGGCGAGCAGTACTTC.